Listed here are 11 T cell receptor beta chains from one sample, sequenced in a study of blood T cell repertoires in COVID-19. The protocol was immunoSEQ multiplex PCR, while the TCRdb copy is restricted to in-frame clones and leaves out a portion. This sample yields more than 200,000 clones, of which 85% to 90% are seen a single time; 2% to 3% belongs to the top ten. The specimen sequenced was peripheral blood. The receptors derive from a man aged 25 to 45 with COVID-19, enrolled during active disease.

This sequence joins TRBV4-1 and TRBJ2-2; no reliable D call. CDR1 and CDR2 (germline): MGHRA, YSYEKL. The CDR3 runs 15 residues. The germline V and J ends were trimmed by 4 bases and 4 bases, with 13 bases remaining between them. In DNA, the CDR3 is TGCGCCAGCAGCCCCCTCCGCGGCCGCACCGGGGAGCTGTTTTTT. Amino acid sequence: CASSPLRGRTGELFF.

This chain uses TRBV5-1 with TRBJ1-2; D may be TRBD1 (5 bases). V dropped 3 bases and J dropped 7 bases, with 10 bases sitting between them. This CDR3 comprises 12 residues. CDR1 is SGHRS and CDR2 is YFSETQ in the germline V gene. CDR3 sequence reads: CASSSWGGGYTF. The DNA of the CDR3 is TGCGCCAGCAGCTCCTGGGGGGGTGGCTACACCTTC.

The chain recombines TRBV28 with TRBJ1-2; tentative D call: TRBD1 (5 bases). The germline V gene has CDR1 MDHEN and CDR2 SYDVKM. V was shortened by 5 bases and J by 5 bases, with 6 bases between the two germline ends. This CDR3 has 11 residues. This CDR3 is CASSGGYGYTF. The CDR3 bases are TGTGCCAGCAGTGGGGGGTATGGCTACACCTTC.

The chain employs TRBV28 and TRBJ1-2; D might be TRBD1 (5 bases). The germline V and J ends were trimmed by 4 bases and 8 bases, with 8 bases remaining between them. Germline V lookup: CDR1 MDHEN, CDR2 SYDVKM. The CDR3 consists of 11 residues. Written as DNA, the CDR3 is TGTGCCAGCAGTTCAGGGCGGGGCTACACCTTC. Its protein is CASSSGRGYTF.

The rearrangement uses TRBV3-1 (or the pseudogene TRBV3-2) and TRBJ2-7, with a weak D call TRBD1 (6 bases). The CDR3 extends over 16 amino acids. Germline CDR1 and CDR2: LGHDT and YNNKEL (reference sequence). V lost 4 bases and J lost 5, with 21 bases in between. CDR3 sequence reads: CASSPGQLSIIDEQYF. The CDR3 coding sequence is TGTGCCAGCAGCCCAGGACAGCTTTCGATAATCGACGAGCAGTACTTC.

This clone was found a few times. V and J are TRBV5-6 and TRBJ1-4, with 7 bases that match TRBD1. The CDR3 has 16 residues. Germline V gene lookup returns CDR1 SGHDT and CDR2 YYEEEE. V dropped 4 bases and J dropped 7; count of bases not matched to a gene: 13. CDR3 protein: CASSTAQGWSTEKLFF. The CDR3 DNA follows: TGTGCCAGCAGCACCGCACAGGGGTGGAGTACTGAAAAACTGTTTTTT.

The gene calls are TRBV28 and TRBJ1-4; no firm D call. The CDR3 covers 15 residues. The germline V gene has CDR1 MDHEN and CDR2 SYDVKM. V lost 4 bases, J lost 0 bases, and 9 bases lay in between. The CDR3 coding sequence is TGTGCCAGCAGTTCCCGATCGGCAACTAATGAAAAACTGTTTTTT. Translating it yields CASSSRSATNEKLFF.

The V gene is TRBV9, the J gene TRBJ2-7; 10 bases match TRBD2. In germline, CDR1 is SGDLS, CDR2 YYNGEE. The V and J ends lost 3 bases and 5 bases, in that order; junction bases with no gene match: 11. This CDR3 is built from 16 residues. CDR3 DNA: TGTGCCAGCAGCGACCAGATGCTAGCGGGAGTCGACGAGCAGTACTTC. Amino acids: CASSDQMLAGVDEQYF.

The J gene is TRBJ2-1, the V gene TRBV29-1, with 11 bases fitting TRBD2. There are 14 residues in the CDR3. Germline loops: CDR1 SQVTM, CDR2 ANQGSEA. The V segment lost 4 bases and the J segment 4 bases; nucleotides outside the gene matches: 3. This chain's CDR3 is CSVGLAGGYNEQFF. CDR3 sequence (DNA): TGCAGCGTTGGGCTAGCGGGGGGATACAATGAGCAGTTCTTC.

This rearrangement joins TRBV28 to TRBJ1-1; 8 positions match TRBD1. The V and J ends lost 2 bases and 0 bases, in that order; junction bases with no gene match: 2. This CDR3 comprises 15 residues. CDR1 MDHEN and CDR2 SYDVKM come from the germline V gene. DNA of the CDR3: TGTGCCAGCAGTTTACGACAGGGGCTGAACACTGAAGCTTTCTTT. Translated: CASSLRQGLNTEAFF.

J is TRBJ1-1 and V is TRBV5-1; D uncertain. The V gene lost 6 bases and the J gene lost 2 bases, with 11 bases spanning the gap. This CDR3 comprises 13 residues. CDR1 and CDR2 (germline): SGHRS, YFSETQ. This CDR3 is CASTLALNTEAFF. CDR3 in DNA: TGCGCCAGCACCCTAGCTCTCAACACTGAAGCTTTCTTT.